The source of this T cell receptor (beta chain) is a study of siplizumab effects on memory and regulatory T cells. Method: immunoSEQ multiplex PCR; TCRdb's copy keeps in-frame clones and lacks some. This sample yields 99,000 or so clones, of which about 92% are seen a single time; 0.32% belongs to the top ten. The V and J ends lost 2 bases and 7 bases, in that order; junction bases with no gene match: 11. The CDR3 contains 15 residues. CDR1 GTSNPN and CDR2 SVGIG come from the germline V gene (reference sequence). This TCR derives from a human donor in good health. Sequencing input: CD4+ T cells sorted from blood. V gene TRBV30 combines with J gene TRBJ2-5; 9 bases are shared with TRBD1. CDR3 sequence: CAWSSGQGLVATQYF. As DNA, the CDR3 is TGTGCCTGGAGTAGCGGACAGGGGTTGGTAGCGACCCAGTACTTC.